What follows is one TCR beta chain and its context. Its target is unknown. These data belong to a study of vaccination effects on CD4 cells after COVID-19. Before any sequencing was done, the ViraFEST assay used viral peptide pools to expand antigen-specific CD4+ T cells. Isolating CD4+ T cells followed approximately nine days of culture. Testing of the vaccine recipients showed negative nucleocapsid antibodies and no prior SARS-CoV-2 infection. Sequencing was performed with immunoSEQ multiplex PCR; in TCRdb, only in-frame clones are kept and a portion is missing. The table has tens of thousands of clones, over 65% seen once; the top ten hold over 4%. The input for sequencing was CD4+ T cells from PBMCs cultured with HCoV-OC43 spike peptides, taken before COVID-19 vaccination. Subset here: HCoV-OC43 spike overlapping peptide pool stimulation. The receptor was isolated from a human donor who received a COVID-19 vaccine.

The chain's CDR3 is CASSPRNSGNTIYF. The CDR3 DNA sequence: TGTGCCAGTAGTCCCAGGAACTCTGGAAACACCATATATTTT. The chain carries TRBV19 and TRBJ1-3; D remains unclear. Germline V lookup: CDR1 LNHDA, CDR2 SQIVND (reference sequence). V lost 5 bases and J lost 0, with 8 bases in between. This CDR3 is built from 14 residues.